Shown below are 11 T cell receptor beta chains from a single sample sequenced in a study of Ad26.COV2.S vaccination and SARS-CoV-2 variants. Some clones are missing from TCRdb's copy, which holds only in-frame ones; the method was immunoSEQ multiplex PCR. The data show hundreds of thousands of clones, with around 90% seen just once and around 3.5% held by the top ten. The treatment is: roughly 19 received Ad26.COV2.S at low or high dose, single or two shots; five or six received placebo; per-sample allocation not given. At day 63 after the first vaccine or placebo injection, samples were drawn. The sample was peripheral blood, taken in a trial of Ad26.COV2.S vaccine versus placebo. These receptors came from a person aged 18-65 years who received the Ad26.COV2.S COVID-19 vaccine or a placebo.

CDR3 nucleotides: TGCGCCAGCAGCGAGGGCGTGAACACTGAAGCTTTCTTT. Translated: CASSEGVNTEAFF. V usage is TRBV5-1 and J usage is TRBJ1-1; D remains unclear. Between the trimmed V and J ends, which lost 4 bases and 0 bases, there was a span of 7 bases. Germline V gene sequence: CDR1 SGHRS, CDR2 YFSETQ. This CDR3 is 13 amino acids long.

This chain uses TRBV7-9 with TRBJ2-1; TRBD2 matches 8 bases. The CDR3 covers 15 residues. CDR1 and CDR2 (germline): SEHNR, FQNEAQ (reference sequence). Germline trimming cut 4 bases from V and 0 bases from J; bases unmatched to any gene: 2. This CDR3 is CASSSGGASYNEQFF. The CDR3, as DNA: TGTGCCAGCAGCTCCGGGGGGGCCTCCTACAATGAGCAGTTCTTC.

The CDR3 region is CASESGGSFGDEQFF. The DNA of the CDR3 is TGTGCCAGCGAAAGCGGGGGGTCCTTCGGGGATGAGCAGTTCTTC. The chain links TRBV7-9 to TRBJ2-1, with TRBD2 matching 9 bases. The CDR3 runs 15 residues. CDR1 is SEHNR and CDR2 is FQNEAQ in the germline V gene (reference sequence). The J segment lost 8 bases and the V segment lost 8 bases, leaving 13 bases of the junction unmatched. The whole variable domain, remainder taken from reference TRBV7-9 and TRBJ2-1, is DTGVSQNPRHKITKRGQNVTFRCDPISEHNRLYWYRQTLGQGPEFLTYFQNEAQLEKSRLLSDRFSAERPKGSFSTLEIQRTEQGDSAMYLCASESGGSFGDEQFFGPGTRLTVL.

The DNA of the CDR3 is TGTGCCAGCAAGACAGGGTCCTACGAGCAGTACTTC. Translating gives CASKTGSYEQYF. The chain is built from TRBV12-3 or TRBV12-4 and TRBJ2-7, with 7 bases that match TRBD1. CDR3 length equals 12 residues. V was clipped by 7 bases and J by 1 base; unmatched bases: 1.

This chain joins TRBV28 and TRBJ2-6, with 7 bases aligning to TRBD1. The CDR3 is made up of 15 amino acids. CDR1 is MDHEN, CDR2 SYDVKM, per germline. With V trimmed by 8 bases and J by 4 bases, 8 bases remained unmatched. This chain's CDR3 is CASGPTGAGANVLTF. The CDR3 nucleotides read TGTGCCAGCGGACCAACAGGGGCGGGGGCCAACGTCCTGACTTTC. The full variable domain, its missing parts supplied by reference TRBV28 and TRBJ2-6, is DVKVTQSSRYLVKRTGEKVFLECVQDMDHENMFWYRQDPGLGLRLIYFSYDVKMKEKGDIPEGYSVSREKKERFSLILESASTNQTSMYLCASGPTGAGANVLTFGAGSRLTVL.

The genes are TRBV15 and TRBJ1-5, with no clear D. CDR3 length equals 18 residues. Between the trimmed V and J ends, which lost 0 bases and 0 bases, there was a span of 15 bases. Per the germline V gene, CDR1 is LNHNV and CDR2 is YYDKDF (reference sequence). The CDR3 DNA reads TGTGCCACCAGCAGAGAGTGGGGTCGCCGGAATAGCAATCAGCCCCAGCATTTT. It codes for CATSREWGRRNSNQPQHF.

This chain links TRBV9 with TRBJ1-1; TRBD1 aligns across 8 bases. V trimming: 4 bases; J trimming: 4 bases; junction bases outside the gene matches: 12. The CDR3 runs to 16 residues. Germline CDR1 and CDR2: SGDLS and YYNGEE. The CDR3 reads CASSPSGQGRSTEAFF. The CDR3 nucleotides are TGTGCCAGCAGCCCAAGTGGACAGGGAAGAAGCACTGAAGCTTTCTTT.

In its sample, this clone was seen a few times. The chain couples TRBV29-1 to TRBJ2-5; 11 positions agree with TRBD2. CDR1 SQVTM and CDR2 ANQGSEA come from the germline V gene. The CDR3 contains 15 residues. V gave up 4 bases and J gave up 4 bases; unmatched junction bases: 8. The CDR3 spells CSVADSGGARETQYF. The CDR3 DNA sequence: TGCAGCGTTGCCGATAGCGGGGGGGCGAGAGAGACCCAGTACTTC.

CDR3 coding DNA: TGTGCCAGTAGTATAGACCAGGGGCCCCCCTACGAGCAGTACTTC. As protein: CASSIDQGPPYEQYF. This chain links TRBV19 with TRBJ2-7; D may be TRBD1 (6 bases). The CDR3 runs 15 residues. CDR1 is LNHDA, CDR2 SQIVND, per germline (reference sequence). V lost 0 bases and J 2 bases, leaving 11 bases between the germline ends.

This chain connects TRBV3-1 (or the pseudogene TRBV3-2) to TRBJ2-2, with 10 bases aligning to TRBD1. Germline assignment: CDR1 LGHDT and CDR2 YNNKEL (reference sequence). CDR3 size: 18 residues. V lost 8 bases, J lost 0 bases, and 12 bases stayed unmatched. CDR3 loop: CASGPGTGALANTGELFF. The CDR3 coding sequence is TGTGCCAGCGGACCGGGGACAGGGGCGCTAGCGAACACCGGGGAGCTGTTTTTT.

CDR3 nucleotides: TGTGCCAGCAGCTTAGGGGACGTCAATGAGCAGTTCTTC. Its translation is CASSLGDVNEQFF. This sequence joins TRBV7-9 and TRBJ2-1; perhaps D is TRBD1 or TRBD2 (5 bases each). V gave up 1 base and J gave up 6 bases, with 7 bases separating them. CDR1 is SEHNR, CDR2 FQNEAQ, per germline (reference sequence). CDR3 length equals 13 residues.